These 20 T cell receptor beta chains were all obtained from the same sample, sequenced in a study of beta chain features in type 1 diabetes. All of the isolated RNA was reverse transcribed, so expressed TCRB transcripts were sequenced. Measured with immunoSEQ multiplex PCR; TCRdb has only the in-frame clones, and not every one. Of a few hundred thousand clones listed, approximately 15% were seen once; the top ten hold approximately 0.019%. What was sequenced was naive CD4+ T cells from blood. Receptor source: a woman under 30 in good health.

The chain recombines TRBV7-2 with TRBJ2-3, with TRBD1 as a possible D gene (6 bases). The germline gives CDR1 SGHTA, CDR2 FQGNSA. The V gene lost 8 bases and the J gene lost 1 base, with 16 bases spanning the gap. The CDR3 contains 15 residues. The CDR3, as DNA: TGTGCCAGCGGAGCCACAGGGATTCGCACAGATACGCAGTATTTT. It encodes CASGATGIRTDTQYF.

In its sample, this clone was seen a few times. The rearrangement uses TRBV28 and TRBJ2-7, with 13 positions matching TRBD2. The trim removed 5 bases at V and 5 bases at J, leaving 9 bases unmatched. Germline assignment: CDR1 MDHEN and CDR2 SYDVKM. The CDR3 runs 16 residues. The CDR3 sequence is CASSTGLAGTKHEQYF. DNA of the CDR3: TGTGCCAGCAGTACGGGACTAGCGGGAACTAAGCACGAGCAGTACTTC.

The chain is built from TRBV14 and TRBJ2-1; 8 bases are shared with TRBD1. The germline V gene encodes CDR1 SGHDN and CDR2 FVKESK. The CDR3 consists of 14 residues. Germline trimming cut 4 bases from V and 6 bases from J; bases unmatched to any gene: 5. Here the CDR3 DNA reads TGTGCCAGCAGCCGACAGGGGTTACGCAATGAGCAGTTCTTC. Protein: CASSRQGLRNEQFF.

In its sample, this clone was seen a few times. V and J are TRBV7-9 and TRBJ2-7; D is uncertain. The CDR3 loop spans 15 amino acids. Germline V CDR1 and CDR2: SEHNR, FQNEAQ (reference sequence). V was clipped by 1 base and J by 3 bases, with 13 bases between them. CDR3 region: CASSLVPTKGYEQYF. As DNA, the CDR3 is TGTGCCAGCAGCTTAGTGCCAACTAAAGGCTACGAGCAGTACTTC.

This clone showed up just a few times. The chain employs TRBV19 and TRBJ1-1, with no clear D. The CDR3 totals 14 residues. Germline CDR1 reads LNHDA; CDR2 reads SQIVND (reference sequence). Trimming cost V 3 bases and J 1 base, with 9 bases left between them. CDR3 region: CASSIAGKNTEAFF. In nucleotides, the CDR3 is TGTGCCAGTAGTATCGCAGGCAAGAACACTGAAGCTTTCTTT.

J is TRBJ2-1 and V is TRBV4-3; 7 bases line up with TRBD1. V was pared by 0 bases and J by 4 bases, with 6 bases of the junction left unmatched. CDR1 and CDR2 (germline): LGHNA, YSLEER. This CDR3 contains 16 residues. DNA for the CDR3: TGCGCCAGCAGCCAAGATAGAGACAGGGTATACAATGAGCAGTTCTTC. It codes for CASSQDRDRVYNEQFF.

V and J are TRBV5-1 and TRBJ1-1; 7 nucleotides line up with TRBD1. The CDR3 has 15 residues. CDR1 and CDR2 (germline): SGHRS, YFSETQ. V lost 5 bases to trimming and J lost 2 bases; unmatched junction nucleotides: 9. For the CDR3, the DNA is TGCGCCAGCAGAGATACCTACAGGGGCAACACTGAAGCTTTCTTT. Its translation: CASRDTYRGNTEAFF.

The V call is TRBV6-4, the J call TRBJ1-1; a weak D match, TRBD1 (5 bases). Looked up from germline, CDR1 is MRHNA and CDR2 is SNTAGT. Trimming shortened V by 3 bases and J by 4 bases, and 12 bases separated the two germline ends. The CDR3 totals 14 residues. CDR3 amino acids: CASSDQGGSTEAFF. In nucleotides, the CDR3 is TGTGCCAGCAGTGATCAGGGCGGGAGCACTGAAGCTTTCTTT.

The chain employs TRBV9 and TRBJ2-7; possibly TRBD2 for D (7 bases). This CDR3 spans 16 amino acids. Trimming took off 0 bases at V and 5 bases at J, with 18 bases between the two ends. Germline-derived CDR1 and CDR2 are SGDLS and YYNGEE. The CDR3 loop is CASSVGGGGKSHEQYF. Written as DNA, the CDR3 is TGTGCCAGCAGCGTAGGCGGGGGCGGGAAGAGCCACGAGCAGTACTTC.

This sequence joins TRBV30 and TRBJ1-2; 8 nucleotides line up with TRBD1. In germline, CDR1 is GTSNPN, CDR2 SVGIG (reference sequence). The CDR3 spans 14 residues. The V and J ends lost 5 bases and 4 bases, in that order; junction bases with no gene match: 9. CDR3 in amino acids: CAWEPGQEFYGYTF. In nucleotides, the CDR3 is TGTGCCTGGGAACCGGGACAGGAGTTCTATGGCTACACCTTC.

The chain has TRBV30 and TRBJ2-7, with 7 bases matching TRBD1. The ends lost 5 bases at V and 3 bases at J; junction bases unmatched: 13. CDR1 and CDR2 (germline): GTSNPN, SVGIG (reference sequence). The CDR3 sequence is 15 residues long. CDR3 residues: CAWCSPGTALYEQYF. CDR3 bases: TGTGCCTGGTGTTCGCCCGGGACAGCGCTCTACGAGCAGTACTTC.

This clone was seen more than once but under ten times. The chain combines TRBV19 with TRBJ1-5, with TRBD1 identical over 8 bases. The CDR3 spans 16 residues. The germline V gene has CDR1 LNHDA and CDR2 SQIVND (reference sequence). V shed 4 bases, J shed 6 bases, and the junction held 11 bases outside the gene matches. The CDR3 DNA reads TGTGCCAGTAGTAGGGAAGGACAGGGTTTGATTCAGCCCCAGCATTTT. Residues: CASSREGQGLIQPQHF.

A remark on this clone: The same CDR3 also results from other DNA sequences found in this sample. The chain joins TRBV28 to TRBJ2-5; 10 bases match TRBD2. Unmatched junction bases numbered 9, after V lost 4 bases and J lost 4 bases. Germline V gene lookup returns CDR1 MDHEN and CDR2 SYDVKM. The CDR3 extends over 16 amino acids. The chain's CDR3 is CASSSPSGSARETQYF. DNA of the CDR3: TGTGCCAGCAGTTCTCCTAGCGGGAGTGCACGAGAGACCCAGTACTTC. Based on the CDR3 plus reference TRBV28 and TRBJ2-5, the full variable domain is DVKVTQSSRYLVKRTGEKVFLECVQDMDHENMFWYRQDPGLGLRLIYFSYDVKMKEKGDIPEGYSVSREKKERFSLILESASTNQTSMYLCASSSPSGSARETQYFGPGTRLLVL.

The V call is TRBV27, the J call TRBJ2-5, with 9 bases lining up with TRBD2. V trimming: 7 bases; J trimming: 5 bases; junction bases outside the gene matches: 11. Germline CDR1 and CDR2: MNHEY and SMNVEV (reference sequence). This CDR3 has 15 residues. As DNA, the CDR3 is TGTGCCAGCAAAGCGGGAGGAACTCACGTGGAGACCCAGTACTTC. As protein: CASKAGGTHVETQYF.

The V gene is TRBV7-9, the J gene TRBJ1-4, with D maybe TRBD1 (5 bases). Germline V CDR1 and CDR2: SEHNR, FQNEAQ (reference sequence). V was pared by 3 bases and J by 2 bases, with 7 bases between. The CDR3 runs to 14 residues. The CDR3 DNA reads TGTGCCAGCAGCTTGGGGCTGACTAATGAAAAACTGTTTTTT. Residues: CASSLGLTNEKLFF.

The chain recombines TRBV9 with TRBJ2-1, with D tentatively TRBD2 (5 bases). V lost 4 bases and J lost 6, with 20 bases in between. From germline, CDR1 is SGDLS and CDR2 YYNGEE. This CDR3 is 16 amino acids long. CDR3 bases: TGTGCCAGCAGCCTAGCAGGACTCCGAGAGCCCAATGAGCAGTTCTTC. It encodes CASSLAGLREPNEQFF. The complete variable domain, with remaining parts taken from reference TRBV9 and TRBJ2-1, reads DSGVTQTPKHLITATGQRVTLRCSPRSGDLSVYWYQQSLDQGLQFLIQYYNGEERAKGNILERFSAQQFPDLHSELNLSSLELGDSALYFCASSLAGLREPNEQFFGPGTRLTVL.

The rearrangement uses TRBV6-1 and TRBJ1-2; the D gene is possibly TRBD1 (5 bases). CDR1 and CDR2 (germline): MNHNS, SASEGT. The CDR3 consists of 13 residues. V was trimmed by 8 bases and J by 1 base, leaving 11 bases between them. The DNA for the CDR3 is TGTGCCAGCTCCAGGGCTGGTAACTATGGCTACACCTTC. Translation gives CASSRAGNYGYTF.

Details on this clone: This CDR3 is also generated by other DNA sequences in the sample. The V gene is TRBV2, the J gene TRBJ2-7; no firm D call. Germline CDR1 and CDR2: SNHLY and FYNNEI. V was clipped by 6 bases and J by 0 bases, with 6 bases between them. The length of the CDR3 is 12 residues. CDR3 nucleotide sequence: TGTGCCAGCAGGGTAGACTCCTACGAGCAGTACTTC. Its protein is CASRVDSYEQYF.

This chain connects TRBV13 to TRBJ1-5; 7 bases are shared with TRBD1. V gave up 2 bases and J gave up 2 bases; unmatched junction bases: 3. The CDR3 has 15 residues. CDR1 PRHDT and CDR2 FYEKMQ come from the germline V gene (reference sequence). CDR3 in DNA: TGTGCCAGCAGCTTAAAAGGGGGCGGCAATCAGCCCCAGCATTTT. Residues: CASSLKGGGNQPQHF.

This clone was picked up a small number of times. This sample also contains other DNA sequences that code for the same CDR3. The chain employs TRBV28 and TRBJ2-6; D not certain. Trimming cost V 3 bases and J 0 bases, with 6 bases left between them. Germline CDR1 is MDHEN and CDR2 is SYDVKM. The CDR3 covers 15 residues. CDR3 sequence: CASSFGGSGANVLTF. The CDR3 region has the DNA TGTGCCAGCAGTTTTGGCGGCTCTGGGGCCAACGTCCTGACTTTC.